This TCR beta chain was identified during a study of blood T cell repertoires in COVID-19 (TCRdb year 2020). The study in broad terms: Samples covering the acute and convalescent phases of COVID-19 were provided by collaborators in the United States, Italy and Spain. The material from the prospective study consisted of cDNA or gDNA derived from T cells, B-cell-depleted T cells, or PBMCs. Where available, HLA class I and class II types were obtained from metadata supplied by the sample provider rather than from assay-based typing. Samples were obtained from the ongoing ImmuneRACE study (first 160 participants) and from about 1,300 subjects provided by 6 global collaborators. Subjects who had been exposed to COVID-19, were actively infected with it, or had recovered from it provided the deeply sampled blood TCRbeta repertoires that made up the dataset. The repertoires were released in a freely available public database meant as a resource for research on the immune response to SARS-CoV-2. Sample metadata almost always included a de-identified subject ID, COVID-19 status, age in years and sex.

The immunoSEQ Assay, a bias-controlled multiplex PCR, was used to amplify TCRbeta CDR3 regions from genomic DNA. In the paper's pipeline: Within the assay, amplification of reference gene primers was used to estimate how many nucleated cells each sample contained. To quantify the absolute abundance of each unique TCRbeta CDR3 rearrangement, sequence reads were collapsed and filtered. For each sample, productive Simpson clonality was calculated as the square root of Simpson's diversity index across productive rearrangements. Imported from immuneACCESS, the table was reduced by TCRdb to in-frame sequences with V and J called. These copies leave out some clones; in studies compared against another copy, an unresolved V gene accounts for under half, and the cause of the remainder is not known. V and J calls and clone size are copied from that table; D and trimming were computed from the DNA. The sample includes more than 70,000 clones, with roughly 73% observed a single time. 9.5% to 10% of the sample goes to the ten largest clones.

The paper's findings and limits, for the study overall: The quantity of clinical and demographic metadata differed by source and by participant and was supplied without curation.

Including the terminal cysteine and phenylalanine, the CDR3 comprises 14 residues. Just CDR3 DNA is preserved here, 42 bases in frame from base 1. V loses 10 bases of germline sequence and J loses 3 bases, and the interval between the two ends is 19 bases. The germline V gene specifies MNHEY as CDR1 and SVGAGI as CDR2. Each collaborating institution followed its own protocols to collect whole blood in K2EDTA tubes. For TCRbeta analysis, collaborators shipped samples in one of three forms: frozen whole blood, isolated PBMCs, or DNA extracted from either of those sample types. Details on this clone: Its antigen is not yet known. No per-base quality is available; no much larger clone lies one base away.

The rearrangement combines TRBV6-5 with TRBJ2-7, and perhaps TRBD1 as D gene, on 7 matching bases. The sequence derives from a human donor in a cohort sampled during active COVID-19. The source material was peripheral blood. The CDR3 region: CAITRGESVYEQYF. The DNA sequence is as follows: TGTGCCATCACCAGGGGGGAGTCGGTCTACGAGCAGTACTTC.